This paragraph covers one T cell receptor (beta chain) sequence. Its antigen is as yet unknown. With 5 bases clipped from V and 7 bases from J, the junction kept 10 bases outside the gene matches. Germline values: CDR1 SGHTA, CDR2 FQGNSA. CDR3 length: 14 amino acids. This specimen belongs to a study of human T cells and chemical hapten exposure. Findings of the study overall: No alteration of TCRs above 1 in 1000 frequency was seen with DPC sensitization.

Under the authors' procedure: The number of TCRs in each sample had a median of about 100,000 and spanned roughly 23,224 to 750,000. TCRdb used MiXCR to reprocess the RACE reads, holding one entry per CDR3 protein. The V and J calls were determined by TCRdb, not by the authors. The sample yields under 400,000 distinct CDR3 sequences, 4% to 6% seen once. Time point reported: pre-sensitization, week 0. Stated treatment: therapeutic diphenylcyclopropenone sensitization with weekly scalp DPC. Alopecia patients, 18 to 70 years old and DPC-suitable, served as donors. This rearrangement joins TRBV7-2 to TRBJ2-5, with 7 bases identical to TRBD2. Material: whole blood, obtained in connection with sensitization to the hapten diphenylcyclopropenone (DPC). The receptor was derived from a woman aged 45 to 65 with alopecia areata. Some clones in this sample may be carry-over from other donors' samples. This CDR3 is CASSPGGDAATQYF. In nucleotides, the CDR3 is TGTGCCAGCAGCCCTGGGGGGGACGCCGCGACCCAGTACTTC.